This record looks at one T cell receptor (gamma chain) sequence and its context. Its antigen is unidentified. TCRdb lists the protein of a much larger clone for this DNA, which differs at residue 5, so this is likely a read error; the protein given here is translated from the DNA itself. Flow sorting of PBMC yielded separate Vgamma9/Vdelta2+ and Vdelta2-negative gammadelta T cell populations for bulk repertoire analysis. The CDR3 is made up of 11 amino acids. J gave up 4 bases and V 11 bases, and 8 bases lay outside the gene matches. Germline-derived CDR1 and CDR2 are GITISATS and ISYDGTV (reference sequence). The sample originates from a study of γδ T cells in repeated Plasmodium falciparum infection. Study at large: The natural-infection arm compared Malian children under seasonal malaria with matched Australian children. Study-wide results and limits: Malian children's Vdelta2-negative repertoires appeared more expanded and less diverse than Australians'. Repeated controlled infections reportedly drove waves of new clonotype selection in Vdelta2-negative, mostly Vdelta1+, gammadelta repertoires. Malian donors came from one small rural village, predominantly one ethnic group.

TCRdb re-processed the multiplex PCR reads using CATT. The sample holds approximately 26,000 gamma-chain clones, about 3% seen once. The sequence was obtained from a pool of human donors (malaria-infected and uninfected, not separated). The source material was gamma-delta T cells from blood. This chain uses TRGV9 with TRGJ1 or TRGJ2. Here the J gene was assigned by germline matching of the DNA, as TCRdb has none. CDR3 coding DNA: TGTGCCTGCCTATCGTATTATAAGAAACTCTTT. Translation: CACLSYYKKLF.